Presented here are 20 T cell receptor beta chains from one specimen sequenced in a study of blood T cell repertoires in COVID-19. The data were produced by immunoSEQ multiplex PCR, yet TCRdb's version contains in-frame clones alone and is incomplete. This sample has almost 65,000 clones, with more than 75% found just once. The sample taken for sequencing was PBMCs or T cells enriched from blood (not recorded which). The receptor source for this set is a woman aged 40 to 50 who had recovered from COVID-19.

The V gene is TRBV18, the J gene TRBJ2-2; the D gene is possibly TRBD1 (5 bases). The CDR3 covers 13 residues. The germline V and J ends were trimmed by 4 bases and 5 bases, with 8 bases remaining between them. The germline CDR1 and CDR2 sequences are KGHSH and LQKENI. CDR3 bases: TGTGCCAGCTCACTCTCAGGGACCGGGGAGCTGTTTTTT. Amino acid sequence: CASSLSGTGELFF.

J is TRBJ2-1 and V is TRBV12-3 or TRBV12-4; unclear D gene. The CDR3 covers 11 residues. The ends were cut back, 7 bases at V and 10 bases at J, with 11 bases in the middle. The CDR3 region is CASTSSLEQFF. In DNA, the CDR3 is TGTGCCAGCACCTCTAGTTTAGAGCAGTTCTTC.

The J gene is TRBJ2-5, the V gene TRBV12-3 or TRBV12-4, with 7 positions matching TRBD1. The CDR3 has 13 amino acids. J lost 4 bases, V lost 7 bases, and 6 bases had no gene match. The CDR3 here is CASTTGSVETQYF. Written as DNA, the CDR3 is TGTGCCAGCACGACAGGGTCAGTAGAGACCCAGTACTTC.

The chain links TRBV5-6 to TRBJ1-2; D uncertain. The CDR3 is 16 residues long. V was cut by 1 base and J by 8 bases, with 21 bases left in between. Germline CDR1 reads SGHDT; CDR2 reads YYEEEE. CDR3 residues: CASSLSYSLRVRGYTF. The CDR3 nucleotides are TGTGCCAGCAGCTTGTCTTATAGCCTGAGGGTGCGAGGCTACACCTTC.

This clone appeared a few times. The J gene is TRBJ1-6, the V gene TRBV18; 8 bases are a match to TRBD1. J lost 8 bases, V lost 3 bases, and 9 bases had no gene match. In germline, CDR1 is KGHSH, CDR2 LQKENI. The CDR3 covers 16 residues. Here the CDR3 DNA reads TGTGCCAGCTCACCGAGGACAGGGATGTCTGATTCACCCCTCCACTTT. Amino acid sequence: CASSPRTGMSDSPLHF.

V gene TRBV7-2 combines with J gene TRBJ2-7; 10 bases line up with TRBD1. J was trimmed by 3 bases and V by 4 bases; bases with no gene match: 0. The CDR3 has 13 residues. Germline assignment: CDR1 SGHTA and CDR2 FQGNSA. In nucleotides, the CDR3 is TGTGCCAGCAGCTGGACAGGGGGCTACGAGCAGTACTTC. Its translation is CASSWTGGYEQYF.

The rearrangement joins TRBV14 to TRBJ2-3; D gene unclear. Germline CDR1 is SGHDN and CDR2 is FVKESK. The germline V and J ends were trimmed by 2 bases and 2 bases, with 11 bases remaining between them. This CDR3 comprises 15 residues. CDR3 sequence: CASSQLEVFTDTQYF. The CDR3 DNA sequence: TGTGCCAGCAGCCAACTTGAGGTTTTCACAGATACGCAGTATTTT.

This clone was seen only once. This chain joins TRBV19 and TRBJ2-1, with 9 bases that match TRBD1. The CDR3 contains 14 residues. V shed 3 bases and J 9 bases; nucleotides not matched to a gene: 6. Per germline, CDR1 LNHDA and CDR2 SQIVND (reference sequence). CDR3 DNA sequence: TGTGCCAGTAGTATGGGGACAGGGTTTGGTGAGCAGTTCTTC. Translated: CASSMGTGFGEQFF. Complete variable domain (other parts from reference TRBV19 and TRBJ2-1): DGGITQSPKYLFRKEGQNVTLSCEQNLNHDAMYWYRQDPGQGLRLIYYSQIVNDFQKGDIAEGYSVSREKKESFPLTVTSAQKNPTAFYLCASSMGTGFGEQFFGPGTRLTVL.

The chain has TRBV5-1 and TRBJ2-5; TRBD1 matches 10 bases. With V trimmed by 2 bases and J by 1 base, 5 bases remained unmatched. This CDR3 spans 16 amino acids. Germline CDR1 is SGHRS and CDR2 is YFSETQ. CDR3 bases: TGCGCCAGCAGCTTTGCCGGGACAGGGGCCCAAGAGACCCAGTACTTC. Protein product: CASSFAGTGAQETQYF.

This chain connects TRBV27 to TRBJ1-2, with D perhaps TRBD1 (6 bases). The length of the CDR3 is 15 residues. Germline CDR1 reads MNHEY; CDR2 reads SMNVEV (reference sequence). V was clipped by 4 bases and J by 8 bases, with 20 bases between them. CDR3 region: CASSSSGQYAGGYTF. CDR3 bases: TGTGCCAGCAGTTCGTCAGGACAGTACGCCGGCGGCTACACCTTC.

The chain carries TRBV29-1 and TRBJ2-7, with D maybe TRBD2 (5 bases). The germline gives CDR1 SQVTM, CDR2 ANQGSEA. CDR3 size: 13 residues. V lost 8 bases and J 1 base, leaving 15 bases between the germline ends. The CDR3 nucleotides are TGCAGCTCTACCGGGGATGGGTCCTACGAGCAGTACTTC. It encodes CSSTGDGSYEQYF.

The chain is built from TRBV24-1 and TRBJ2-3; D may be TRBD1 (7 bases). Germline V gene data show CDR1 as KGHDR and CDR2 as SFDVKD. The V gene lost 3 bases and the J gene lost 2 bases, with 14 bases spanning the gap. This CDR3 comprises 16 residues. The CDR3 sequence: CATSDQGGQNTDTQYF. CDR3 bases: TGTGCCACCAGTGATCAGGGGGGCCAGAACACAGATACGCAGTATTTT.

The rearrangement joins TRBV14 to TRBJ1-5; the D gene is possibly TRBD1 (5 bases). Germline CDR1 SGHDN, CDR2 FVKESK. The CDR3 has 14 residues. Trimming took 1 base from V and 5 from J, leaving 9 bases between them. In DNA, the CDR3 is TGTGCCAGCAGCCAAGGGTCCAGGGATCAGCCCCAGCATTTT. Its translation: CASSQGSRDQPQHF.

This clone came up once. CDR3 in DNA: TGTGCCAGCTCTCTAGGACTAGCGGGGAGGTCCTACGAGCAGTACTTC. The encoded protein is CASSLGLAGRSYEQYF. This chain connects TRBV18 to TRBJ2-7; 12 bases match TRBD2. V shed 6 bases, J shed 1 base, and the junction held 7 bases outside the gene matches. Per the germline V gene, CDR1 is KGHSH and CDR2 is LQKENI. The CDR3 runs 16 residues.

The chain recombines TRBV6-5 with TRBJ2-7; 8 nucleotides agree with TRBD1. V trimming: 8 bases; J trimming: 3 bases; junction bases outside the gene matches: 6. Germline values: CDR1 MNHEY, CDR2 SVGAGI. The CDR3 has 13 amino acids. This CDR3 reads CASGQGTYYEQYF. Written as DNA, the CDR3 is TGTGCCAGCGGACAGGGAACCTACTACGAGCAGTACTTC.

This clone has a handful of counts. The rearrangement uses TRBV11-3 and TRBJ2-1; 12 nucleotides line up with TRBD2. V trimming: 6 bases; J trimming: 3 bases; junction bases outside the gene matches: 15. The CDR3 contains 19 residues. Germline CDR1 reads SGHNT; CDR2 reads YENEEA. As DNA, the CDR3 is TGTGCCAGCAGTCTAGGACTAGCGGGGCTTTCTGGGGGCTACAATGAGCAGTTCTTC. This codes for CASSLGLAGLSGGYNEQFF.

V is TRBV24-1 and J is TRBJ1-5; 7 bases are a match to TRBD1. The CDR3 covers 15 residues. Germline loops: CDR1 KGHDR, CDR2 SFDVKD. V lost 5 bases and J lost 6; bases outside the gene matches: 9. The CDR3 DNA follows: TGTGCCACCAGTGCCCGACAGGGCTCAGGTCAGCCCCAGCATTTT. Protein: CATSARQGSGQPQHF.

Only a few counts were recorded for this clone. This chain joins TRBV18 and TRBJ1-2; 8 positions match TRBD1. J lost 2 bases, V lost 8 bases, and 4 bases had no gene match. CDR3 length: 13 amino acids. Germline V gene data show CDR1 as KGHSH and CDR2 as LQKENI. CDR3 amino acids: CASPGQGNYGYTF. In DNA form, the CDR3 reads TGTGCCAGCCCTGGACAGGGAAACTATGGCTACACCTTC.

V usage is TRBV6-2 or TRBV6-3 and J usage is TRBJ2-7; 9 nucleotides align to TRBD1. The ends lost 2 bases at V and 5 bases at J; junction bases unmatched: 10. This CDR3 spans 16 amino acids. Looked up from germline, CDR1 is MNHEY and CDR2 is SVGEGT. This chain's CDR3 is CASSYLRTGDLHEQYF. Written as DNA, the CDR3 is TGTGCCAGCAGTTACCTGAGGACAGGGGACCTCCACGAGCAGTACTTC.

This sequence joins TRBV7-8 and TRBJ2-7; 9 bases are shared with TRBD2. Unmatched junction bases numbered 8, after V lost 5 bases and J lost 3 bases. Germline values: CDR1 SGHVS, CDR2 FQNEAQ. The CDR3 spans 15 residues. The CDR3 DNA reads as TGTGCCAGCAGCCCCGTGACTAGCGGCAACTACGAGCAGTACTTC. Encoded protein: CASSPVTSGNYEQYF.